These T cell receptor beta chains were read from a single sample in a study of T cell repertoires in cytomegalovirus infection. TCRdb re-derived calls from the reads in MiXCR, one entry per CDR3 protein. Of under 800,000 distinct CDR3 sequences in the sample, around 24% were seen once. Sequenced input: CD8+ T cells from PBMCs. Receptor source: a human donor in good health (CMV status not recorded). Some clones in this sample may be carry-over from other donors' samples. Both conserved end residues are part of each CDR3. A D gene is named only where the DNA matches it firmly. Rows may omit the clone size; those that give it use once, few, many or a size class.

abundance: many; j_gene: TRBJ1-2; v_gene: TRBV29-1; len: 16; d_gene: -; CDR3nt: TGCAGCGTTGTAAGGTGGGACACCCGTCCCAACTATGGCTACACCTTC; CDR3aa: CSVVRWDTRPNYGYTF
abundance: many; j_gene: TRBJ1-1; v_gene: TRBV7-6; len: 15; d_gene: -; CDR3nt: TGTGCCAGCAGCTTAGTTCAGGGATTTGACACTGAAGCTTTCTTT; CDR3aa: CASSLVQGFDTEAFF
abundance: few; j_gene: TRBJ2-5; v_gene: TRBV6-5; len: 16; d_gene: -; CDR3nt: TGTGCCAGCAGTGCCTTACTAGCAGCCAACCAAGAGACCCAGTACTTC; CDR3aa: CASSALLAANQETQYF
abundance: -; j_gene: TRBJ2-3; v_gene: TRBV20-1; len: 12; d_gene: -; CDR3nt: TGCAGTGCTGCCCAAGGGACTGATACGCAGTATTTT; CDR3aa: CSAAQGTDTQYF
abundance: -; j_gene: TRBJ1-1; v_gene: TRBV28; len: 15; d_gene: TRBD1; CDR3nt: TGTGCCAGCAGTTTAACCGGGACAGCGAACACTGAAGCTTTCTTT; CDR3aa: CASSLTGTANTEAFF
abundance: many; j_gene: TRBJ2-2; v_gene: TRBV7-6; len: 18; d_gene: TRBD1; CDR3nt: TGTGCCAGCAGCTTACCCCGGGACAGGGGTACGAACACCGGGGAGCTGTTTTTT; CDR3aa: CASSLPRDRGTNTGELFF
abundance: few; j_gene: TRBJ1-5; v_gene: TRBV5-6; len: 13; d_gene: -; CDR3nt: TGTGCCAGCAGCATTACAGGGATGCAGCCCCAGCATTTT; CDR3aa: CASSITGMQPQHF
abundance: many; j_gene: TRBJ2-5; v_gene: TRBV7-6; len: 15; d_gene: TRBD2; CDR3nt: TGTGCCAGCAGCACCGGGGAGGGAGTAAAAGAGACCCAGTACTTC; CDR3aa: CASSTGEGVKETQYF
abundance: -; j_gene: TRBJ2-7; v_gene: TRBV5-1; len: 16; d_gene: TRBD1; CDR3nt: TGCGCCAGCAGCCAAAATTCCCGGGACAGGGTCTACGAGCAGTACTTC; CDR3aa: CASSQNSRDRVYEQYF
abundance: -; j_gene: TRBJ1-4; v_gene: TRBV7-6; len: 15; d_gene: -; CDR3nt: TGTGCCAGCAGCCCGCGAACAGGGCGAAATGAAAAACTGTTTTTT; CDR3aa: CASSPRTGRNEKLFF
abundance: -; j_gene: TRBJ2-7; v_gene: TRBV27; len: 13; d_gene: -; CDR3nt: TGTGCCAGCAGTTTTGGCCAGACCTACGAGCAGTACTTC; CDR3aa: CASSFGQTYEQYF
abundance: -; j_gene: TRBJ2-2; v_gene: TRBV27; len: 17; d_gene: TRBD1; CDR3nt: TGTGCCAGCAGTTCTGGTCGGGGACAGGGTAACACCGGGGAGCTGTTTTTT; CDR3aa: CASSSGRGQGNTGELFF
abundance: -; j_gene: TRBJ1-3; v_gene: TRBV9; len: 16; d_gene: -; CDR3nt: TGTGCCAGCAGCCCGGAAGGGGAATTCTCTGGAAACACCATATATTTT; CDR3aa: CASSPEGEFSGNTIYF
abundance: few; j_gene: TRBJ2-5; v_gene: TRBV4-3; len: 17; d_gene: TRBD2; CDR3nt: TGCGCCAGCAGCCAAGAGGTTAGCGGGGGGTTCCAAGAGACCCAGTACTTC; CDR3aa: CASSQEVSGGFQETQYF
abundance: many; j_gene: TRBJ2-1; v_gene: TRBV7-2; len: 14; d_gene: TRBD2; CDR3nt: TGTGCCAGCAGCCGGGGGGGTACCTACAATGAGCAGTTCTTC; CDR3aa: CASSRGGTYNEQFF
abundance: many; j_gene: TRBJ2-5; v_gene: TRBV7-8; len: 14; d_gene: TRBD1; CDR3nt: TGTGCCAGCAGCCCAGACAGGGGCCAAGAGACCCAGTACTTC; CDR3aa: CASSPDRGQETQYF
abundance: few; j_gene: TRBJ2-5; v_gene: TRBV9; len: 14; d_gene: -; CDR3nt: TGTGCCAGCAGCCCCTCCACAGGGTACGAGACCCAGTACTTC; CDR3aa: CASSPSTGYETQYF
abundance: many; j_gene: TRBJ2-7; v_gene: TRBV11-3; len: 13; d_gene: -; CDR3nt: TGTGCCAGCAGCTTATCTCCACGAGGGGAGCAGTACTTC; CDR3aa: CASSLSPRGEQYF
abundance: -; j_gene: TRBJ2-2; v_gene: TRBV7-9; len: 16; d_gene: -; CDR3nt: TGTGCCAGCAGCCCGGCCCGGGGAGTGAACACCGGGGAGCTGTTTTTT; CDR3aa: CASSPARGVNTGELFF
abundance: -; j_gene: TRBJ1-2; v_gene: TRBV20-1; len: 13; d_gene: -; CDR3nt: TGCAGTGCCGGACCGGGAAGGGACTATGGCTACACCTTC; CDR3aa: CSAGPGRDYGYTF
abundance: many; j_gene: TRBJ2-1; v_gene: TRBV7-2; len: 14; d_gene: TRBD1; CDR3nt: TGTGCCAGCAGACAGGGGCTGGGCTACAATGAGCAGTTCTTC; CDR3aa: CASRQGLGYNEQFF
abundance: many; j_gene: TRBJ2-7; v_gene: TRBV7-2; len: 15; d_gene: -; CDR3nt: TGTGCCAGCAGCTTAGCGGGACACCTCTCCTACGAGCAGTACTTC; CDR3aa: CASSLAGHLSYEQYF
abundance: few; j_gene: TRBJ1-2; v_gene: TRBV7-6; len: 14; d_gene: TRBD1; CDR3nt: TGTGCCAGCAGCACACCGGGGACAGGCCATGGCTACACCTTC; CDR3aa: CASSTPGTGHGYTF
abundance: -; j_gene: TRBJ1-2; v_gene: TRBV28; len: 15; d_gene: -; CDR3nt: TGTGCCAGCAGTCCGGACGGCGGGCAGAACTATGGCTACACCTTC; CDR3aa: CASSPDGGQNYGYTF
abundance: few; j_gene: TRBJ1-2; v_gene: TRBV29-1; len: 18; d_gene: -; CDR3nt: TGCAGCGTTGAAGATAGGGGGGGACACGGAGAGTCTAACTATGGCTACACCTTC; CDR3aa: CSVEDRGGHGESNYGYTF
abundance: few; j_gene: TRBJ1-1; v_gene: TRBV4-3; len: 15; d_gene: -; CDR3nt: TGCGCCAGCAGCCTTGGGGGGGCTCACAGAAATGAAGCTTTCTTT; CDR3aa: CASSLGGAHRNEAFF
abundance: -; j_gene: TRBJ1-6; v_gene: TRBV7-8; len: 14; d_gene: -; CDR3nt: TGTGCCAGCAGCTCGGGACTTACGGGATCACCCCTCCACTTT; CDR3aa: CASSSGLTGSPLHF
abundance: many; j_gene: TRBJ1-5; v_gene: TRBV7-6; len: 15; d_gene: -; CDR3nt: TGTGCCAGCAGCACAGGCTGGGGGAGCAATCAGCCCCAGCATTTT; CDR3aa: CASSTGWGSNQPQHF
abundance: -; j_gene: TRBJ1-2; v_gene: TRBV6-4; len: 13; d_gene: -; CDR3nt: TGTGCCAGCAGTGAAGGGCAGCGCTATGGCTACACCTTC; CDR3aa: CASSEGQRYGYTF
abundance: -; j_gene: TRBJ1-1; v_gene: TRBV20-1; len: 13; d_gene: -; CDR3nt: TGCAGTGCTAGTGGAGGGGAACTAACTGAAGCTTTCTTT; CDR3aa: CSASGGELTEAFF
abundance: many; j_gene: TRBJ1-5; v_gene: TRBV5-5; len: 15; d_gene: -; CDR3nt: TGTGCCAGCAGCCCAACAGGGTTAGCTGGACAGCCCCAGCATTTT; CDR3aa: CASSPTGLAGQPQHF
abundance: few; j_gene: TRBJ1-5; v_gene: TRBV6-2/TRBV6-3; len: 15; d_gene: -; CDR3nt: TGTGCCAGCAGTCCAGGGTTCTCAAGCAATCAGCCCCAGCATTTT; CDR3aa: CASSPGFSSNQPQHF
abundance: -; j_gene: TRBJ2-1; v_gene: TRBV12-3/TRBV12-4; len: 15; d_gene: TRBD2; CDR3nt: TGTGCCAGCAGAATAGCGGGGCAGGGCTACAATGAGCAGTTCTTC; CDR3aa: CASRIAGQGYNEQFF
abundance: -; j_gene: TRBJ1-2; v_gene: TRBV7-6; len: 13; d_gene: -; CDR3nt: TGTGCCAGCACCGTCACACAGGGTGATGGCTACACCTTC; CDR3aa: CASTVTQGDGYTF
abundance: few; j_gene: TRBJ1-5; v_gene: TRBV20-1; len: 18; d_gene: -; CDR3nt: TGCAGTGCCTCCTGGGGACTCCCACCCCTCCCTAGCAATCAGCCCCAGCATTTT; CDR3aa: CSASWGLPPLPSNQPQHF
abundance: few; j_gene: TRBJ2-4; v_gene: TRBV28; len: 11; d_gene: -; CDR3nt: TGTGCCAGCACGGCCAAAAACATTCAGTACTTC; CDR3aa: CASTAKNIQYF
abundance: few; j_gene: TRBJ1-1; v_gene: TRBV19; len: 13; d_gene: -; CDR3nt: TGTGCCACCTCATTGGGAATGAACACTGAAGCTTTCTTT; CDR3aa: CATSLGMNTEAFF
abundance: -; j_gene: TRBJ2-7; v_gene: TRBV6-6; len: 16; d_gene: TRBD1; CDR3nt: TGTGCCAGCGGATGGACAGGGACCAGAAGCTCCTACGAGCAGTACTTC; CDR3aa: CASGWTGTRSSYEQYF
abundance: -; j_gene: TRBJ2-2; v_gene: TRBV28; len: 15; d_gene: -; CDR3nt: TGTGCCAGCAGTTTATCCGGGGCAGGGTCCGGGGAGCTGTTTTTT; CDR3aa: CASSLSGAGSGELFF
abundance: -; j_gene: TRBJ2-3; v_gene: TRBV28; len: 17; d_gene: -; CDR3nt: TGTGCCAGCAGTTTTCCCGCAACAGGGGGGGACACAGATACGCAGTATTTT; CDR3aa: CASSFPATGGDTDTQYF
abundance: many; j_gene: TRBJ2-5; v_gene: TRBV28; len: 14; d_gene: TRBD2; CDR3nt: TGTGCCAGCAGGGTAGCGGGGGGAGGGGAGACCCAGTACTTC; CDR3aa: CASRVAGGGETQYF